One and the same sample provided the 21 T cell receptor beta chains below, sequenced in a study of cytomegalovirus exposure and HLA in healthy donors (dated by TCRdb to 2016 to 2017). To prepare the library, the immunoSEQ multiplex PCR assay was applied. TCRdb holds this immuneACCESS table with in-frame rearrangements only. Some clones are missing; in checked studies, unresolved V genes explain under half, and the rest has no known cause. Recorded for this sample are under 250,000 clones; around 80% of them occurred a single time. The ten biggest clones cover roughly 1.2% of the sample. What was sequenced was PBMCs. These receptors came from a woman in her 30s in good health and CMV-seronegative.

This sequence joins TRBV5-1 and TRBJ2-7; 8 bases align to TRBD1. The CDR3 extends over 14 amino acids. Germline V lookup: CDR1 SGHRS, CDR2 YFSETQ. J lost 3 bases, V lost 0 bases, and 2 bases had no gene match. CDR3 sequence: CASSLDRGNYEQYF. As DNA, the CDR3 is TGCGCCAGCAGCTTGGACAGGGGGAACTACGAGCAGTACTTC. Complete variable domain (other parts from reference TRBV5-1 and TRBJ2-7): KAGVTQTPRYLIKTRGQQVTLSCSPISGHRSVSWYQQTPGQGLQFLFEYFSETQRNKGNFPGRFSGRQFSNSRSEMNVSTLELGDSALYLCASSLDRGNYEQYFGPGTRLTVT.

J is TRBJ2-7 and V is TRBV5-1; D is undetermined. Germline V gene sequence: CDR1 SGHRS, CDR2 YFSETQ. The CDR3 is made up of 14 amino acids. Trimming shortened V by 0 bases and J by 4 bases, and 11 bases separated the two germline ends. CDR3 region: CASSLGLRSYEQYF. As DNA, the CDR3 is TGCGCCAGCAGCTTGGGCCTTCGGTCGTACGAGCAGTACTTC. Filled out from reference TRBV5-1 and TRBJ2-7, the complete variable domain reads KAGVTQTPRYLIKTRGQQVTLSCSPISGHRSVSWYQQTPGQGLQFLFEYFSETQRNKGNFPGRFSGRQFSNSRSEMNVSTLELGDSALYLCASSLGLRSYEQYFGPGTRLTVT.

V and J are TRBV11-1 and TRBJ2-1, with 9 bases lining up with TRBD1. With V trimmed by 4 bases and J by 9 bases, 13 bases remained unmatched. Per the germline V gene, CDR1 is SGHAT and CDR2 is FQDESV (reference sequence). The CDR3 consists of 16 residues. The CDR3 here is CASSSRGTGSGGEQFF. The CDR3 nucleotides are TGTGCCAGCAGCTCTCGCGGGACAGGGTCGGGGGGTGAGCAGTTCTTC.

The chain joins TRBV28 to TRBJ1-5, with D unclear. CDR3 length equals 14 residues. Trimming took off 2 bases at V and 1 base at J, with 6 bases between the two ends. In germline, CDR1 is MDHEN, CDR2 SYDVKM. CDR3: CASSLARSNQPQHF. The DNA of the CDR3 is TGTGCCAGCAGTTTAGCCAGGAGCAATCAGCCCCAGCATTTT.

The gene calls are TRBV6-5 and TRBJ1-4; a weak D match, TRBD1 (5 bases). From germline, CDR1 is MNHEY and CDR2 SVGAGI. Trimming took off 2 bases at V and 7 bases at J, with 11 bases between the two ends. The CDR3 is 14 amino acids. CDR3: CASSYGQGSEKLFF. The CDR3 nucleotides read TGTGCCAGCAGTTACGGTCAGGGCAGTGAAAAACTGTTTTTT.

The chain is built from TRBV2 and TRBJ1-1; 8 bases are shared with TRBD1. With 9 bases clipped from V and 5 bases from J, the junction kept 5 bases outside the gene matches. CDR1 and CDR2 from the germline V gene are SNHLY and FYNNEI. The CDR3 spans 12 residues. CDR3 DNA sequence: TGTGCCAGGCCAGGGGGCGCAACTGAAGCTTTCTTT. Protein sequence: CARPGGATEAFF.

The chain links TRBV27 to TRBJ2-3, with D tentatively TRBD2 (6 bases). The CDR3 extends over 17 amino acids. Trimming left V 3 bases short and J 4 bases short, with 20 bases between. From germline, CDR1 is MNHEY and CDR2 SMNVEV (reference sequence). The CDR3, as DNA: TGTGCCAGCAGTTTTATCCTTGGAGCTAGCGAGGCAGATACGCAGTATTTT. It yields the protein CASSFILGASEADTQYF.

The V gene is TRBV11-2, the J gene TRBJ2-2; tentative D call: TRBD2 (5 bases). The V end lost 6 bases, the J end lost 0 bases, and 23 bases lay between the germline ends. Germline V CDR1 and CDR2: SGHAT, FQNNGV. The CDR3 sequence is 19 residues long. In DNA form, the CDR3 reads TGTGCCAGCAGGACGAGCCGGGGAACTAGGACCTCGAACACCGGGGAGCTGTTTTTT. Translated: CASRTSRGTRTSNTGELFF.

Written as DNA, the CDR3 is TGTGCCAGCAGCTTACAGACAGGGCAAGCCTACGAGCAGTACTTC. Residues: CASSLQTGQAYEQYF. This sequence joins TRBV7-2 and TRBJ2-7, with 7 bases matching TRBD1. V shed 2 bases, J shed 2 bases, and the junction held 6 bases outside the gene matches. Germline V gene data show CDR1 as SGHTA and CDR2 as FQGNSA. The CDR3 has 15 residues.

The sample holds one count of this clone. The gene calls are TRBV19 and TRBJ1-5, with TRBD1 matching 8 bases. Germline trimming cut 2 bases from V and 6 bases from J; bases unmatched to any gene: 6. Germline CDR1 LNHDA, CDR2 SQIVND (reference sequence). The CDR3 sequence is 15 residues long. As DNA, the CDR3 is TGTGCCAGTAGTATATATAACAGGGGGTTTCAGCCCCAGCATTTT. Translation gives CASSIYNRGFQPQHF.

V usage is TRBV5-1 and J usage is TRBJ1-5; D call uncertain. Trimming left V 0 bases short and J 0 bases short, with 10 bases between. The CDR3 loop spans 16 amino acids. CDR1 is SGHRS and CDR2 is YFSETQ in the germline V gene. The CDR3 nucleotides are TGCGCCAGCAGCTTGGATCCCGGGATTAGCAATCAGCCCCAGCATTTT. It encodes CASSLDPGISNQPQHF.

There are a few counts of this clone. The genes are TRBV28 and TRBJ1-5; perhaps TRBD1 as D (6 bases). The CDR3 spans 15 residues. Trimming pared 5 bases from V and 6 bases from J, leaving 17 bases between. Germline CDR1 MDHEN, CDR2 SYDVKM. The CDR3 region is CASSLSTGSPQPQHF. CDR3 DNA sequence: TGTGCCAGCAGTCTTAGCACAGGGTCACCTCAGCCCCAGCATTTT.

The chain employs TRBV9 and TRBJ2-1, with D unresolved. The V gene's germline CDR1 is SGDLS and CDR2 YYNGEE. Between the trimmed V and J ends, which lost 0 bases and 4 bases, there was a span of 8 bases. The CDR3 spans 14 residues. Here the CDR3 DNA reads TGTGCCAGCAGCGTAGCGGTCATATACAATGAGCAGTTCTTC. Protein sequence: CASSVAVIYNEQFF.

The chain recombines TRBV29-1 with TRBJ2-1; maybe TRBD1 (6 bases). The CDR3 is 12 residues long. Germline loops: CDR1 SQVTM, CDR2 ANQGSEA. V lost 5 bases, J lost 7 bases, and 12 bases lay in between. CDR3: CSVYSTGNEQFF. CDR3 sequence (DNA): TGCAGCGTTTACTCCACAGGGAATGAGCAGTTCTTC.

The rearrangement joins TRBV6-5 to TRBJ1-2; TRBD1 agrees at 11 bases. This CDR3 region has 15 residues. V dropped 3 bases and J dropped 4; count of bases not matched to a gene: 4. Per the germline V gene, CDR1 is MNHEY and CDR2 is SVGAGI. CDR3 nucleotide sequence: TGTGCCAGCAGTTATCCGGGACAGGGGGTCTATGGCTACACCTTC. It translates to CASSYPGQGVYGYTF.

This CDR3 is CASTSGLAVNEQYF. In DNA, the CDR3 is TGTGCCAGCACCTCGGGACTAGCAGTCAACGAGCAGTACTTC. This chain links TRBV28 with TRBJ2-7, with TRBD2 matching 9 bases. This CDR3 has 14 amino acids. J gave up 5 bases and V 7 bases, and 9 bases lay outside the gene matches. Germline CDR1 reads MDHEN; CDR2 reads SYDVKM.

The chain recombines TRBV2 with TRBJ2-2; D possibly corresponds to TRBD1 (5 bases). With 5 bases removed from V and 7 bases from J, the gap between germline ends came to 14 bases. This CDR3 region has 14 residues. Germline CDR1 and CDR2: SNHLY and FYNNEI. The CDR3 nucleotides are TGTGCCAGCAGTTCCCATAAGGGGATCGGGGAGCTGTTTTTT. Residues: CASSSHKGIGELFF. The full variable domain, completed using reference TRBV2 and TRBJ2-2, is EPEVTQTPSHQVTQMGQEVILRCVPISNHLYFYWYRQILGQKVEFLVSFYNNEISEKSEIFDDQFSVERPDGSNFTLKIRSTKLEDSAMYFCASSSHKGIGELFFGEGSRLTVL.

The chain couples TRBV10-2 to TRBJ2-3; no reliable D call. CDR1 is WSHSY, CDR2 SAAADI, per germline. This CDR3 has 11 amino acids. With 6 bases removed from V and 4 bases from J, the gap between germline ends came to 5 bases. This CDR3 is CASRLSDTQYF. The CDR3 coding sequence is TGCGCCAGCAGACTATCAGATACGCAGTATTTT.

The V call is TRBV11-3, the J call TRBJ2-7, with a possible D match to TRBD1 (6 bases). CDR1 is SGHNT, CDR2 YENEEA, per germline. The CDR3 is 17 residues long. Trimming removed 3 bases at V and 3 bases at J, with 21 bases between. The CDR3 here is CASSLPIPWGPSYEQYF. CDR3 coding DNA: TGTGCCAGCAGCTTGCCGATACCCTGGGGGCCCAGCTACGAGCAGTACTTC.

This rearrangement joins TRBV7-6 to TRBJ1-5, with 10 nucleotides matching TRBD1. This CDR3 has 16 amino acids. Germline V gives CDR1 SGHVS, CDR2 FNYEAQ. After removal of 5 bases from V and 7 bases from J, the junction contained 11 bases not matched to a gene. CDR3 DNA sequence: TGTGCCAGCAGCCCAGGAAGGACAGGGGGTGGCCAGCCCCAGCATTTT. Its translation is CASSPGRTGGGQPQHF.

The rearrangement joins TRBV14 to TRBJ2-7; possible D gene TRBD1, 7 bases. Trimming stripped 2 bases from V and 2 bases from J, with 13 bases between. Germline lookup yields CDR1 SGHDN and CDR2 FVKESK. This CDR3 is 15 amino acids long. The CDR3 DNA reads TGTGCCAGCAGCCAAAGACAGGGAGGAGCCTACGAGCAGTACTTC. This gives the protein CASSQRQGGAYEQYF.